Presented here are 13 T cell receptor beta chains from one specimen sequenced in a study of blood T cell repertoires in COVID-19. Clones were read by immunoSEQ multiplex PCR, and TCRdb kept only the in-frame ones, dropping some. The sample lists some 250,000 clones; under 90% were seen once. Sequencing input: PBMCs or T cells enriched from blood (not recorded which). These receptors were taken from a man aged 18 to 30 who had recovered from COVID-19.

The V call is TRBV9, the J call TRBJ2-1; 9 bases match TRBD2. This CDR3 is built from 15 residues. Germline assignment: CDR1 SGDLS and CDR2 YYNGEE. The V segment lost 2 bases and the J segment 5 bases; nucleotides outside the gene matches: 5. The CDR3 protein is CASSVAGGPHNEQFF. As DNA, the CDR3 is TGTGCCAGCAGCGTGGCGGGAGGGCCGCACAATGAGCAGTTCTTC.

This clone appeared a single time. The CDR3 coding sequence is TGTGCCAGCAGTTACGGCCTATACAGGGGGCGCGTCTCCGGGGAGCTGTTTTTT. It is translated as CASSYGLYRGRVSGELFF. The V and J genes are TRBV6-2 or TRBV6-3 and TRBJ2-2; 9 nucleotides line up with TRBD1. This CDR3 contains 18 residues. From germline, CDR1 is MNHEY and CDR2 SVGEGT. After removal of 2 bases from V and 6 bases from J, the junction contained 13 bases not matched to a gene.

This sequence joins TRBV11-2 and TRBJ2-6; TRBD1 agrees at 8 bases. The CDR3 is 18 amino acids. Per the germline V gene, CDR1 is SGHAT and CDR2 is FQNNGV. V trimming: 6 bases; J trimming: 1 base; junction bases outside the gene matches: 11. CDR3 loop: CASRNLRTGKSGANVLTF. CDR3 DNA: TGTGCCAGCAGAAACCTCCGGACAGGGAAATCTGGGGCCAACGTCCTGACTTTC.

The chain employs TRBV2 and TRBJ2-3, with 10 nucleotides matching TRBD1. Trimming removed 5 bases from V and 4 bases from J; junction bases left unmatched: 3. The CDR3 contains 14 residues. Germline values: CDR1 SNHLY, CDR2 FYNNEI. The CDR3 is CASSNGQGADTQYF. In DNA form, the CDR3 reads TGTGCCAGCAGTAACGGACAGGGGGCAGATACGCAGTATTTT.

The chain is built from TRBV30 and TRBJ1-3, with 9 bases lining up with TRBD1. After removal of 0 bases from V and 0 bases from J, the junction contained 15 bases not matched to a gene. CDR1 is GTSNPN, CDR2 SVGIG, per germline (reference sequence). CDR3 length equals 20 residues. The CDR3 region is CAWSVLPPPRTGVSGNTIYF. CDR3 DNA sequence: TGTGCCTGGAGTGTACTCCCCCCACCTCGGACAGGGGTCTCTGGAAACACCATATATTTT.

V and J are TRBV5-1 and TRBJ1-3; 9 bases are shared with TRBD1. The CDR3 is 16 residues long. Losses at the gene ends were 0 bases for V and 4 bases for J; bases not matched to a gene: 5. Germline V CDR1 and CDR2: SGHRS, YFSETQ. CDR3 amino acids: CASSLGVGQGGNTIYF. The CDR3 DNA follows: TGCGCCAGCAGCTTGGGAGTTGGACAGGGGGGAAACACCATATATTTT.

V is TRBV28 and J is TRBJ2-3; TRBD2 might be the D (5 bases). The CDR3 contains 14 residues. Trimming stripped 5 bases from V and 7 bases from J, with 16 bases between. Germline CDR1 MDHEN, CDR2 SYDVKM. The CDR3 DNA reads as TGTGCCAGCAGTCCTCTTACGGAGGAGTATACGCAGTATTTT. This gives the protein CASSPLTEEYTQYF. Looking up the rest from reference TRBV28 and TRBJ2-3 gives the full variable domain: DVKVTQSSRYLVKRTGEKVFLECVQDMDHENMFWYRQDPGLGLRLIYFSYDVKMKEKGDIPEGYSVSREKKERFSLILESASTNQTSMYLCASSPLTEEYTQYFGPGTRLTVL.

This chain joins TRBV5-8 and TRBJ2-7, with D unresolved. Germline V CDR1 and CDR2: SGHTS, YDEGEE. Trimming took off 9 bases at V and 2 bases at J, with 18 bases between the two ends. The CDR3 is 14 residues long. The CDR3 protein is CATLNEESAYEQYF. The CDR3 region has the DNA TGTGCCACCCTAAACGAAGAGTCGGCCTACGAGCAGTACTTC. The entire variable domain, with the rest obtained from reference TRBV5-8 and TRBJ2-7, is as follows: EAGVTQSPTHLIKTRGQQATLRCSPISGHTSVYWYQQALGLGLQFLLWYDEGEERNRGNFPPRFSGRQFPNYSSELNVNALELEDSALYLCATLNEESAYEQYFGPGTRLTVT.

The chain combines TRBV6-1 with TRBJ2-1, with 8 bases fitting TRBD2. This CDR3 region has 16 residues. Trimming at V came to 4 bases and at J to 7 bases, leaving 12 bases not matched to a gene. Germline CDR1 and CDR2: MNHNS and SASEGT. The CDR3 loop is CASSGILAAHWNEQFF. In DNA form, the CDR3 reads TGTGCCAGCAGTGGGATACTAGCGGCCCATTGGAATGAGCAGTTCTTC.

The chain combines TRBV2 with TRBJ1-3, with D possibly being TRBD1 (6 bases). Germline V gene lookup returns CDR1 SNHLY and CDR2 FYNNEI. V gave up 5 bases and J gave up 0 bases, with 11 bases separating them. This CDR3 comprises 15 residues. Here the CDR3 reads CASSQDSRSGNTIYF. The CDR3 DNA reads as TGTGCCAGCAGTCAGGACAGTCGCTCTGGAAACACCATATATTTT. The variable domain in full, with the rest retrieved from reference TRBV2 and TRBJ1-3, is EPEVTQTPSHQVTQMGQEVILRCVPISNHLYFYWYRQILGQKVEFLVSFYNNEISEKSEIFDDQFSVERPDGSNFTLKIRSTKLEDSAMYFCASSQDSRSGNTIYFGEGSWLTVV.

About this clone itself: Germline and junction disagree at one end, which may indicate a read error. The chain combines TRBV7-7 with TRBJ2-1; 13 bases fit TRBD2. Germline-derived CDR1 and CDR2 are SSHAT and FNYEAQ (reference sequence). The CDR3 length is 17 residues. This CDR3 reads CASSPRTSGSFYNEQFF. As DNA, the CDR3 is TGTGCTAGCAGCCCCCGGACTAGCGGGAGTTTTTACAATGAGCAGTTCTTC.

The chain links TRBV5-8 to TRBJ2-3; 7 bases fit TRBD2. The ends lost 8 bases at V and 1 base at J; junction bases unmatched: 4. The germline gives CDR1 SGHTS, CDR2 YDEGEE. The CDR3 totals 13 residues. CDR3 DNA: TGTGCCAGGAGCCGGGGGGGCACAGATACGCAGTATTTT. Translated, it gives CARSRGGTDTQYF.

The V call is TRBV10-2, the J call TRBJ2-5; 7 positions agree with TRBD2. Trimming at V came to 4 bases and at J to 6 bases, leaving 2 bases not matched to a gene. In germline, CDR1 is WSHSY, CDR2 SAAADI. The length of the CDR3 is 12 residues. This CDR3 is CASSGGSQTQYF. The CDR3 nucleotides are TGCGCCAGCAGTGGCGGGAGTCAGACCCAGTACTTC.